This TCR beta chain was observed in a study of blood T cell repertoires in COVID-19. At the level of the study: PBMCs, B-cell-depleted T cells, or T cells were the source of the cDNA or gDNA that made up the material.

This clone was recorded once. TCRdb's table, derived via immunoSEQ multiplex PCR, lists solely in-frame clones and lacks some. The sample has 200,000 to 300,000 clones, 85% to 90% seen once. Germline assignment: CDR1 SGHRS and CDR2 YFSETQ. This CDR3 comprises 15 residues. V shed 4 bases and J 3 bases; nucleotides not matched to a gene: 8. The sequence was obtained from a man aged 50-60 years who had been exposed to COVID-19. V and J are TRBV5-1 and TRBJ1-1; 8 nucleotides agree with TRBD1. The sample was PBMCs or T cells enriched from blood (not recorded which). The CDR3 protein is CASSTDRVGDTEAFF. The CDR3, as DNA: TGCGCCAGCAGCACGGACAGGGTTGGGGACACTGAAGCTTTCTTT.